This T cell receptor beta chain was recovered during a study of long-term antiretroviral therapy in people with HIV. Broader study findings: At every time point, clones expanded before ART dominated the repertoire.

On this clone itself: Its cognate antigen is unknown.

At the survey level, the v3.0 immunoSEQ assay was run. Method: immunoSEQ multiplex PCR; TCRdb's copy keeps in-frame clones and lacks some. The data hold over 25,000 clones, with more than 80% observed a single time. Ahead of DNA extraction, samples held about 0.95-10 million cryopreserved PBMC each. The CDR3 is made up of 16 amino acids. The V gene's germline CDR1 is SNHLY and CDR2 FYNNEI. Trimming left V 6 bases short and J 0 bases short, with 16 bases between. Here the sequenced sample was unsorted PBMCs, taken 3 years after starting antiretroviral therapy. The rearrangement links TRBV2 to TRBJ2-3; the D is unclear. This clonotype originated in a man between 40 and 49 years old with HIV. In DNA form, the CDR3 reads TGTGCCAGCAGAGACACACCGACCTCTAGCACAGATACGCAGTATTTT. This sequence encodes CASRDTPTSSTDTQYF. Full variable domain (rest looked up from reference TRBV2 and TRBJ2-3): EPEVTQTPSHQVTQMGQEVILRCVPISNHLYFYWYRQILGQKVEFLVSFYNNEISEKSEIFDDQFSVERPDGSNFTLKIRSTKLEDSAMYFCASRDTPTSSTDTQYFGPGTRLTVL.